A selection of T cell receptor beta chains follows, all from one sample in a study of CD8 T cells in ankylosing spondylitis. Each CDR3 protein is one row after TCRdb ran MiXCR on the 5' RACE reads. The table has 100,000 or so distinct CDR3 sequences, less than 25% seen once. Sequenced material: synovial fluid, either unsorted or a sorted T cell fraction (not recorded which). The receptors come from a male donor with ankylosing spondylitis. Both conserved end residues are trimmed from each CDR3. Fields, in order: V gene, J gene, CDR3 protein.

v_call: TRBV7-2; j_call: TRBJ2-2; cdr3_aa: ASSSGIGTGELF
v_call: TRBV20-1; j_call: TRBJ2-3; cdr3_aa: SAGLAGVVLTQY
v_call: TRBV5-1; j_call: TRBJ1-5; cdr3_aa: ASSKGEFQPQH
v_call: TRBV11-3; j_call: TRBJ2-1; cdr3_aa: ASTPQGILGQF
v_call: TRBV25-1; j_call: TRBJ1-2; cdr3_aa: ASSEVSNYGYT
v_call: TRBV5-1; j_call: TRBJ2-7; cdr3_aa: ASSFGTSSFGEQY
v_call: TRBV2; j_call: TRBJ2-3; cdr3_aa: ASRYDRGTDTQY
v_call: TRBV5-6; j_call: TRBJ2-1; cdr3_aa: ASGPRQAWGGRKDEQF
v_call: TRBV3-1; j_call: TRBJ2-3; cdr3_aa: ASSPRSRVDRDTQY
v_call: TRBV20-1; j_call: TRBJ1-6; cdr3_aa: SASALDRRYNSPLH
v_call: TRBV20-1; j_call: TRBJ2-5; cdr3_aa: SAQAGTSGRFWETQY
v_call: TRBV18; j_call: TRBJ1-2; cdr3_aa: ASSPPGQGIFYGYT
v_call: TRBV5-1; j_call: TRBJ2-7; cdr3_aa: ASSTSPGEQY
v_call: TRBV10-3; j_call: TRBJ2-5; cdr3_aa: AIKGTAEETQY
v_call: TRBV7-2; j_call: TRBJ2-7; cdr3_aa: ASSLGTGIHEQY
v_call: TRBV5-1; j_call: TRBJ2-1; cdr3_aa: ASSLVLVAQGVGEQF
v_call: TRBV2; j_call: TRBJ2-2; cdr3_aa: ASRGLAAINTGELF
v_call: TRBV20-1; j_call: TRBJ2-2; cdr3_aa: SAPRTGRTGELF
v_call: TRBV7-9; j_call: TRBJ1-4; cdr3_aa: ASSPTVQGEKLF
v_call: TRBV11-3; j_call: TRBJ2-1; cdr3_aa: ASSPINRVAGEQF
v_call: TRBV5-1; j_call: TRBJ2-1; cdr3_aa: ASSLVGTGHNEQF
v_call: TRBV3-1; j_call: TRBJ2-1; cdr3_aa: ASSQLRSEQF
v_call: TRBV5-5; j_call: TRBJ2-5; cdr3_aa: ASSLAGSPWETQY
v_call: TRBV7-2; j_call: TRBJ2-2; cdr3_aa: ASSLGDRVNTGELF
v_call: TRBV12-3/TRBV12-4; j_call: TRBJ2-3; cdr3_aa: ASSKGLAGFTDTQY
v_call: TRBV4-1; j_call: TRBJ1-3; cdr3_aa: ASSQDQQGVSAGNTIY
v_call: TRBV20-1; j_call: TRBJ1-1; cdr3_aa: SGTENTEAF
v_call: TRBV12-3/TRBV12-4; j_call: TRBJ2-2; cdr3_aa: ASRHSGYTGELF
v_call: TRBV7-2; j_call: TRBJ2-1; cdr3_aa: ASSLRASGYNEQF
v_call: TRBV12-3/TRBV12-4; j_call: TRBJ2-3; cdr3_aa: ASTESSGSTDTQY
v_call: TRBV5-1; j_call: TRBJ2-1; cdr3_aa: ASSFLSSNEQF
v_call: TRBV3-1; j_call: TRBJ1-5; cdr3_aa: ASSRSLGGQPQH
v_call: TRBV11-3; j_call: TRBJ2-1; cdr3_aa: ASSSAWGEQF
v_call: TRBV20-1; j_call: TRBJ2-4; cdr3_aa: SAWGTSGARLAKNIQY
v_call: TRBV9; j_call: TRBJ2-6; cdr3_aa: ASSGRTYAGANVLT